This T cell receptor (beta chain) appears in the sequencing data of a study of shared clonotypes between healthy human individuals. Study observations and caveats: In the sorted subsets, rarefaction showed sequencing was incomplete despite large depth.

CD4+ cells were split into CD45RA+ naive and CD45RA-negative memory subsets. The table came from immunoSEQ multiplex PCR; TCRdb's copy has only in-frame clones and leaves some out. The table shows a few million clones, with 85% to 95% occurring only once. This CDR3 has 18 amino acids. Unmatched junction bases numbered 17, after V lost 7 bases and J lost 0 bases. As to this clone: Its target is not known.

The TCR comes from a young man in good health. Sequencing was carried out using naive CD4+ T cells sorted from blood. The subset is: CD45RA+ positively selected. V and J are TRBV23-1 and TRBJ1-1, with 7 positions matching TRBD1. TRBV23-1 is treated as an ORF (open reading frame) with a function not yet certain. The CDR3 loop is CASTPGQPNALMNTEAFF. In DNA form, the CDR3 reads TGCGCCAGCACACCGGGACAGCCCAACGCCCTTATGAACACTGAAGCTTTCTTT.